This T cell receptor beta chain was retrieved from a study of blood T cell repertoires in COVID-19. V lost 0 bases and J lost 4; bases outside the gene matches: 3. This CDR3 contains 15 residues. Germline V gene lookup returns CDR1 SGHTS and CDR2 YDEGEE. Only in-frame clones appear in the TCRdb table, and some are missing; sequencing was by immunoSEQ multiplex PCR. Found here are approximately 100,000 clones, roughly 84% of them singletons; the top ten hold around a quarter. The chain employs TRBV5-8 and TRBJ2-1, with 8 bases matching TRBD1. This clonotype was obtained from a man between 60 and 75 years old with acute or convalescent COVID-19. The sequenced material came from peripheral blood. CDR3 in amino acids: CASSLGDRIYNEQFF. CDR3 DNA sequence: TGTGCCAGCAGCTTGGGGGACAGGATTTACAATGAGCAGTTCTTC.